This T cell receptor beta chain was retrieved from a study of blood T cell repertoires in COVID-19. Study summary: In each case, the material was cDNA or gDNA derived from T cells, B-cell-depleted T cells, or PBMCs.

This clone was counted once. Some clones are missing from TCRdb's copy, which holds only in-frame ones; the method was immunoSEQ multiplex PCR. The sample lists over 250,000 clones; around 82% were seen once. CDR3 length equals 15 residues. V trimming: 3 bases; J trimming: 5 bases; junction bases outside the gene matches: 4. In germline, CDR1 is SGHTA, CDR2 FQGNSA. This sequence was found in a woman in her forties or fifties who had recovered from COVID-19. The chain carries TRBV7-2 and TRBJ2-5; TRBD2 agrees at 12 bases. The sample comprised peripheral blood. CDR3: CASSFPTSGSETQYF. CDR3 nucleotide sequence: TGTGCCAGCAGCTTTCCGACTAGCGGGAGTGAGACCCAGTACTTC.